A selection of T cell receptor beta chains follows, all from one sample in a study of T cell changes during pregnancy in multiple sclerosis. TCRdb's table, derived via immunoSEQ multiplex PCR, lists solely in-frame clones and lacks some. The data hold some 85,000 clones, with approximately 94% observed a single time. Specimen: peripheral blood, collected in the third trimester of pregnancy. These receptors all come from a female donor with multiple sclerosis, enrolled in a pregnancy study. The CDR3 runs from the conserved cysteine through the conserved F or W. Fields, in order: J gene, V gene, clone size, D gene, CDR3 DNA, CDR3 protein. The D gene is left open where the match is weak. Clone size is given for some rows only: seen once, a few or many times, or a class if the clone is expanded.

>TRBJ2-7|TRBV11-2|NA|NA
TGTGCCAGCAGCTTAGACCAACAGAGACAGTACTTC
CASSLDQQRQYF
>TRBJ1-2|TRBV7-9|once|TRBD1
TGTGCCAGCAGCCCAGGACAGGGTCTTGGCTACACCTTC
CASSPGQGLGYTF
>TRBJ1-2|TRBV4-2|NA|NA
TGTGCCAGCAGCCGCGGAGCGGGACAAAGGAACGGCTACACCTTC
CASSRGAGQRNGYTF
>TRBJ2-7|TRBV6-4|NA|NA
TGTGCCAGCAGTGACTCAATTCAGCTAGAGAGATACGAGCAGTACTTC
CASSDSIQLERYEQYF
>TRBJ2-2|TRBV4-2|once|NA
TGTGCCAGCAGCTACTTCGGGGGGAACACCGGGGAGCTGTTTTTT
CASSYFGGNTGELFF
>TRBJ2-1|TRBV28|NA|TRBD2
TGTGCCAGCAGTTTATTTGGGGCCGGGGAGGGAGAGGGCTACAATGAGCAGTTCTTC
CASSLFGAGEGEGYNEQFF
>TRBJ2-5|TRBV2|NA|TRBD2
TGTGCCAGCAGTGAAGGGACTAGCGGGAGGGAGGGAGAGACCCAGTACTTC
CASSEGTSGREGETQYF
>TRBJ2-3|TRBV27|NA|NA
TGTGCCAGCAGTCTAGATTACAGGGAAGATACGCAGTATTTT
CASSLDYREDTQYF
>TRBJ1-5|TRBV18|NA|NA
TGTGCCAGCTCACCCACAGCGCAAGGGAGGGGATCCAATCAGCCCCAGCATTTT
CASSPTAQGRGSNQPQHF
>TRBJ2-5|TRBV27|NA|TRBD1
TGTGCCAGCAGTTTATGGGACAGCAACCAAGAGACCCAGTACTTC
CASSLWDSNQETQYF
>TRBJ2-7|TRBV28|NA|NA
TGTGCCAGCAGTTTGGGGGCGAGGGACCCCTACGAGCAGTACTTC
CASSLGARDPYEQYF
>TRBJ2-5|TRBV27|NA|TRBD1
TGTGCCAGCAGCAGCCAGACAGGGCGAGAGACCCAGTACTTC
CASSSQTGRETQYF
>TRBJ1-1|TRBV19|NA|NA
TGTGCCAGTAGTTTGACAGGAGGCGGTATAGGAGCTTTCTTT
CASSLTGGGIGAFF
>TRBJ2-1|TRBV27|NA|TRBD1
TGTGCCAGCGGGACAGGGGGTTGGGATGAGCAGTTCTTC
CASGTGGWDEQFF
>TRBJ2-5|TRBV11-3|once|TRBD1
TGTGCCAGCAGCCCCAGCCAGGGGGTCGGGGAGACCCAGTACTTC
CASSPSQGVGETQYF
>TRBJ2-1|TRBV9|NA|NA
TGTGCCAGCAGCGTAGGGCAGGTATCCTACAATGAGCAGTTCTTC
CASSVGQVSYNEQFF
>TRBJ1-2|TRBV5-1|NA|NA
TGCGCCAGCAGCTTGGAACCCCTAGGTCCTAACTATGGCTACACCTTC
CASSLEPLGPNYGYTF